A selection of T cell receptor beta chains follows, all from one sample in a study of cytomegalovirus exposure and HLA in healthy donors. The data were produced by immunoSEQ multiplex PCR, yet TCRdb's version contains in-frame clones alone and is incomplete. Of more than 80,000 clones in the sample, 55% to 70% were seen once. The sample was PBMCs. Receptor source: a woman aged 35 to 49 in good health and CMV-seropositive. The CDR3 runs from the conserved cysteine through the conserved F or W.

v_gene | CDR3aa
TRBV27 | CASSSRSPGGPYEQYF
TRBV5-8 | CASIPAPAGFGNQPQHF
TRBV2 | CASNLQGRTEAFF
TRBV7-2 | CASSGQDNQPQHF
TRBV10-3 | CAISYGTGGALWEETQYF
TRBV7-9 | CASSLAQPGGEQYF
TRBV7-9 | CASPGAEAFF
TRBV19 | CASSMQQRGETQYF
TRBV4-3 | CASSHDGRTGSYEQYF
TRBV2 | CANSRAPGETQYF
TRBV12-5 | CASGLDPLGGNYGYTF
TRBV7-9 | CASSATGTQPQHF
TRBV28 | CASSLLEVNYGYTF
TRBV9 | CASSVAKRLAPIQETQYF
TRBV2 | CASSEATASRYGYTF
TRBV7-9 | CASSLVRGEPYEQYF
TRBV11-3 | CASSSGLAEQGDTQYF
TRBV28 | CASRPGGTRNTEAFF
TRBV6-6 | CAVAPDRGLGPETQYF
TRBV28 | CASSGGAGQETQYF
TRBV5-1 | CASSFVGGGETQYF
TRBV7-9 | CASSFQGTSDEQFF
TRBV7-2 | CASTQGAGMNTEAFF
TRBV5-6 | CASSSTAAGAFF
TRBV25-1 | CASSEGGETQYF
TRBV9 | CASSARTGHEANTEAFF
TRBV19 | CASSITGGANEQFF
TRBV29-1 | CSARDLYNEQFF
TRBV10-1 | CASSYREDTEAFF
TRBV28 | CASGRQALNTEAFF
TRBV25-1 | CASSDDRGDTEAFF
TRBV27 | CASSLSGGYGYTF
TRBV28 | CASSFVLGAREKLFF
TRBV28 | CASCTSSPYEQYF
TRBV2 | CASSYTELNTEAFF
TRBV25-1 | CASEKGGGMNTEAFF
TRBV19 | CASSTLTGKAFF
TRBV6-5 | CASSPSASYGYTF
TRBV2 | CASSELVTGGQPQHF
TRBV7-3 | CASSLAENTEAFF
TRBV28 | CASSPRGTGSNQPQHF
TRBV4-3 | CASSQDRSGELFF
TRBV4-1 | CASSQGWRQPQHF
TRBV18 | CASSPPGGDEKLFF
TRBV12-2 | CASRLERGQGAYEQYF
TRBV5-6 | CASSLAIDQALAPLHF
TRBV7-2 | CASSFSGSPYEQYF
TRBV6-5 | CASSYLDRVGGYTF
TRBV7-2 | CASSSQGRSSGNTIYF
TRBV9 | CASSAGMNTEAFF
TRBV7-2 | CASSRTGLQSPLHF